This entry concerns a single T cell receptor beta chain. This entry is derived from a study of human T cells and chemical hapten exposure. One entry per CDR3 protein results from TCRdb running MiXCR on the 5' RACE reads. There are under 150,000 distinct CDR3 sequences in the sample; 15% to 20% occur only once, and approximately 3% lies in the top ten. The template was total RNA from unfractionated whole blood. Germline CDR1 LNHNV, CDR2 YYDKDF (reference sequence). V was shortened by 1 base and J by 6 bases, with 9 bases between the two germline ends. This CDR3 is 13 amino acids long. V gene TRBV15 combines with J gene TRBJ1-2, with D tentatively TRBD1 (6 bases). This TCR was sampled from a human donor in good health. The CDR3 reads CATSRVGGDGYTF. Here the CDR3 DNA reads TGTGCCACCAGCAGAGTGGGGGGCGATGGCTACACCTTC.